The rows below give T cell receptor beta chains drawn from one sample of a study of CD8 T cells in ankylosing spondylitis. TCRdb re-derived calls from the 5' RACE reads in MiXCR, one entry per CDR3 protein. The sample holds a few hundred thousand distinct CDR3 sequences, about 7.3% seen once. The sample comprised blood, either unsorted or a sorted T cell fraction (not recorded which). These TCRs come from a male donor with ankylosing spondylitis. Each CDR3 is given with its conserved first and last residue. A D gene is named only where the DNA matches it firmly. Part of the rows lack a size; the others show once, few, many or a class for expanded clones.

CDR3 protein,CDR3 DNA,V gene,D gene,J gene,clone size
CASSQDWEAGSRTDTQYF,TGCGCCAGCAGCCAAGATTGGGAGGCGGGGAGCCGCACAGATACGCAGTATTTT,TRBV4-3,NA,TRBJ2-3,few
CASSYHPGLRTDTQYF,TGTGCCAGCAGTTACCACCCAGGTCTGCGCACAGATACGCAGTATTTT,TRBV6-5,NA,TRBJ2-3,many
CASKPRGLNTEAFF,TGCGCCAGCAAACCCCGGGGGCTGAACACTGAAGCTTTCTTT,TRBV5-1,NA,TRBJ1-1,few
CASARVALHF,TGTGCCAGCGCCAGGGTGGCCCTCCACTTT,TRBV28,NA,TRBJ1-6,many
CASSFHGGGSSYNSPLHF,TGTGCCAGCAGTTTCCATGGGGGCGGGAGCTCCTATAATTCACCCCTCCACTTT,TRBV27,NA,TRBJ1-6,NA
CSARSRDTRYEQYF,TGCAGTGCTAGATCTCGGGACACACGCTACGAGCAGTACTTC,TRBV20-1,NA,TRBJ2-7,NA
CASKGLFLEQYF,TGTGCCAGCAAAGGACTTTTTCTCGAGCAGTACTTC,TRBV5-6,NA,TRBJ2-7,NA
CASTKWGGADEQYF,TGTGCCAGCACCAAATGGGGGGGCGCGGACGAGCAGTACTTC,TRBV9,NA,TRBJ2-7,many
CASSQDPMWQLNTEAFF,TGTGCCAGCAGCCAAGACCCTATGTGGCAGTTGAACACTGAAGCTTTCTTT,TRBV4-2,NA,TRBJ1-1,many
CASSTLWLANTGELFF,TGTGCCAGCAGCACGCTATGGTTGGCGAACACCGGGGAGCTGTTTTTT,TRBV5-5,NA,TRBJ2-2,many
CSASRGLAVGSGYNEQFF,TGCAGTGCTAGTCGTGGACTAGCGGTCGGGTCGGGCTACAATGAGCAGTTCTTC,TRBV20-1,TRBD2,TRBJ2-1,many
CASSLDSRANYGYTF,TGTGCCAGCAGCCTGGACAGCAGAGCTAACTATGGCTACACCTTC,TRBV7-2,NA,TRBJ1-2,many
CASSLGGGENEQFF,TGTGCCAGCAGCTTAGGAGGAGGGGAAAATGAGCAGTTCTTC,TRBV7-8,NA,TRBJ2-1,many
CASSPTTGHEQYF,TGTGCCAGCAGCCCCACGACAGGGCACGAGCAGTACTTC,TRBV7-9,TRBD1,TRBJ2-7,many
CAWSGGQAPYEQYF,TGTGCCTGGAGTGGGGGACAAGCCCCCTACGAGCAGTACTTC,TRBV30,NA,TRBJ2-7,many
CASSLYFGGPNEQFF,TGTGCCAGCAGCTTATATTTTGGGGGCCCCAATGAGCAGTTCTTC,TRBV11-2,NA,TRBJ2-1,many
CASSQDIGQHLVNEQYF,TGCGCCAGCAGCCAAGATATAGGGCAGCACCTCGTTAACGAGCAGTACTTC,TRBV4-3,NA,TRBJ2-7,many
CASSQDGAWAGGPNEQYF,TGCGCCAGCAGCCAAGATGGGGCTTGGGCGGGAGGGCCTAACGAGCAGTACTTC,TRBV4-3,TRBD2,TRBJ2-7,few
CASSLVTGNYEQYF,TGCGCCAGCAGCCTCGTGACTGGGAACTACGAGCAGTACTTC,TRBV4-1,NA,TRBJ2-7,many
CASSFTSGSTDTQYF,TGTGCCAGCAGCTTTACTAGCGGGAGCACAGATACGCAGTATTTT,TRBV7-2,TRBD2,TRBJ2-3,many
CASSYSYVGDRVYGYTF,TGTGCCAGCAGTTACTCGTATGTGGGGGACAGAGTTTATGGCTACACCTTC,TRBV6-5,TRBD1,TRBJ1-2,few
CASSSPERASQLF,TGTGCCAGCAGTTCCCCGGAGCGAGCGTCCCAACTCTTC,TRBV28,NA,TRBJ2-1,few
CASRSRGVMNTEAFF,TGCGCCAGCAGAAGCCGGGGCGTTATGAACACTGAAGCTTTCTTT,TRBV5-1,NA,TRBJ1-1,few
CASSLAFTRLYEQYF,TGTGCCAGCAGCTTGGCCTTTACAAGACTCTACGAGCAGTACTTC,TRBV5-6,NA,TRBJ2-7,NA
CARQWPGQGENSPLHF,TGTGCCAGGCAGTGGCCGGGACAGGGTGAGAATTCACCCCTCCACTTT,TRBV2,TRBD1,TRBJ1-6,many
CASRGTSGADTQYF,TGTGCCAGCAGGGGGACTAGCGGGGCGGATACGCAGTATTTT,TRBV6-4,TRBD2,TRBJ2-3,many
CASSSYPGRSNEKLFF,TGTGCCAGCAGCTCCTACCCGGGGCGGTCTAATGAAAAACTGTTTTTT,TRBV4-2,NA,TRBJ1-4,NA
CASTIYGGFTDTQYF,TGTGCCAGCACCATATACGGGGGTTTTACAGATACGCAGTATTTT,TRBV7-6,NA,TRBJ2-3,NA
CASILRANTGELFF,TGTGCCAGCATCTTACGAGCGAACACCGGGGAGCTGTTTTTT,TRBV7-9,NA,TRBJ2-2,many
CASRPRLRGQETQYF,TGTGCCAGCAGGCCCCGACTGAGGGGGCAAGAGACCCAGTACTTC,TRBV11-2,NA,TRBJ2-5,NA
CASSTWEGQFF,TGTGCCAGCAGTACTTGGGAGGGGCAGTTCTTC,TRBV6-2/TRBV6-3,TRBD2,TRBJ2-1,NA
CASSYSGRMNTEAFF,TGTGCCAGCAGTTACTCGGGGAGGATGAACACTGAAGCTTTCTTT,TRBV6-5,NA,TRBJ1-1,many
CASSLHPNEQFF,TGTGCCAGCAGTTTGCACCCCAATGAGCAGTTCTTC,TRBV27,NA,TRBJ2-1,many
CASSVGASGYEQYF,TGTGCCAGCAGCGTAGGGGCTAGCGGGTACGAGCAGTACTTC,TRBV9,TRBD2,TRBJ2-7,many
CASSSQGLAEAFF,TGCGCCAGCAGCTCTCAGGGACTCGCTGAAGCTTTCTTT,TRBV5-1,NA,TRBJ1-1,NA